This T cell receptor beta chain was sequenced in a study of T-cell memory formation after mild COVID-19. This clonotype appeared a few times. Germline V gene lookup returns CDR1 MNHEY and CDR2 SVGAGI. The junction had 10 bases not matched to a gene; V was cut back by 7 bases and J by 4 bases. This CDR3 is built from 15 residues. TCRdb processed the 5' RACE reads anew with MiXCR; each CDR3 protein has one entry. Here the sample spans 380,000 or so distinct CDR3 sequences, over 13% being singletons. The source material was PBMCs or a T cell subset sorted from them (not recorded which). This clonotype originated in a man between 18 and 35 years old who had mild COVID-19 (a few samples of this study predate the infection). Cell type and time point are not known. This chain links TRBV6-5 with TRBJ2-3, with TRBD2 matching 8 bases. DNA for the CDR3: TGTGCCAGCACCGGACGGACTAGCTCCCCAGATACGCAGTATTTT. The encoded protein is CASTGRTSSPDTQYF.